This T cell receptor beta chain derives from a study of T cells after yellow fever vaccination. Regarding the study as a whole: Clonotype sharing between CD4 and CD8 compartments was small. Peaking on day 5 versus 15, the secondary response was faster but weaker. Among primary-vaccination clones, most reappeared after the booster, at 95% to 96% for CD4 and more than 75% for CD8.

TCRdb reanalysed the 5' RACE reads using MiXCR and keeps one entry per CDR3 protein. The sample holds about 350,000 distinct CDR3 sequences, about 4% seen once. The table lists this clonotype with many counts. As yet, its antigen is unknown. CDR3 length equals 15 residues. V trimming: 6 bases; J trimming: 0 bases; junction bases outside the gene matches: 7. CDR1 and CDR2 (germline): DFQATT, SNEGSKA (reference sequence). The chain carries TRBV20-1 and TRBJ2-3, with TRBD2 matching over 9 bases. This specimen consisted of PBMCs, obtained 5 days after the yellow fever booster vaccination. This TCR was sampled from a man aged 18 to 30 who received the YFV17D yellow fever vaccine. The DNA of the CDR3 is TGCAGTGCCAGCGGGGGGAGGTCTAGCACAGATACGCAGTATTTT. Translation: CSASGGRSSTDTQYF.